This T cell receptor beta chain originates from a study of T-cell reconstitution after alpha-beta-depleted transplantation in children. As it was prepared, the TCRbeta library received unique molecular identifiers. TCRdb independently ran MiXCR on the PCR reads; one entry per CDR3 protein. The data contain 490,000 or so distinct CDR3 sequences, under 15% of them seen just once; the ten biggest clones take up over 5.5%. The sequencing here drew on PBMCs from the stem cell graft donor, taken from the stem cell graft. The TCR originated in a human donor who donated a stem cell graft to a child with combined immunodeficiency.

As DNA, the CDR3 is TGTGCCAGCAGTTCCACAGGGGATGGGTCACCCCTCCACTTT. This gives the protein CASSSTGDGSPLHF. The chain is built from TRBV12-3 or TRBV12-4 and TRBJ1-6; 7 bases align to TRBD1. The CDR3 runs to 14 residues. V lost 4 bases and J lost 10; bases outside the gene matches: 7.